This T cell receptor (beta chain) originates from a study of spatial heterogeneity in lung cancer. Study summary: Matched bulk RNA-seq provided a T cell module score, and TCR transcript counts in tumor regions correlated strongly with it. The study's findings and limits: Expanded alpha and beta TCR counts within tumors tracked tumor mutation counts.

Time point meaning: sample taken at primary tumor resection. Tumor, nontumor lung or frozen PBMC supplied whole RNA that was sequenced unsorted. Germline loops: CDR1 MDHEN, CDR2 SYDVKM. The CDR3 loop spans 15 amino acids. Each CDR3 protein is one row after TCRdb ran MiXCR on the 5' RACE reads. Of 10,000 or so distinct CDR3 sequences listed, 8.7% are singletons. Comment on this clonotype: Its antigen is undetermined. One junction end does not reproduce the germline sequence, and a read error may be involved.

This sequence joins TRBV28 and TRBJ1-3, with TRBD1 as a possible D gene (6 bases). The material was lung tumor tissue, obtained at surgery. This clonotype originated in a female donor with early-stage non-small cell lung cancer. DNA for the CDR3: TGTACCAGCAGTGGGGGCACAAGCTCTGGAAACACCATATATTTT. Amino acids: CTSSGGTSSGNTIYF.